A single sample gave rise to the 13 T cell receptor beta chains below, sequenced in a study of cytomegalovirus exposure and HLA in healthy donors. 13 Jbeta primers and 60 Vbeta primers were used for the PCR. Using immunoSEQ multiplex PCR, the repertoire was profiled, and TCRdb retains in-frame clones only, with some absent. The sample records 63,000 or so clones, more than 65% being singletons. The sequencing sample was made of PBMCs. Receptors were obtained from a woman in her 30s in good health and CMV-seronegative.

Turning to this clone: One junction end does not reproduce the germline sequence, and a read error may be involved. J is TRBJ2-6 and V is TRBV7-9, with D maybe TRBD2 (5 bases). Germline CDR1 is SEHNR and CDR2 is FQNEAQ (reference sequence). This CDR3 comprises 12 residues. CDR3 DNA sequence: TGTTCCAGCAGCCTAAGACTAACCGTCCTGACTTTC. Residues: CSSSLRLTVLTF.

The chain combines TRBV27 with TRBJ2-3, with TRBD2 matching over 9 bases. The germline gives CDR1 MNHEY, CDR2 SMNVEV (reference sequence). CDR3 length equals 16 residues. V shed 4 bases, J shed 0 bases, and the junction held 5 bases outside the gene matches. As DNA, the CDR3 is TGTGCCAGCAGTTCAATAGCGGGAGCTAGCACAGATACGCAGTATTTT. It is translated as CASSSIAGASTDTQYF.

The chain couples TRBV13 to TRBJ2-5, with 12 positions matching TRBD2. Germline V gives CDR1 PRHDT, CDR2 FYEKMQ (reference sequence). This CDR3 spans 16 amino acids. V lost 4 bases, J lost 5 bases, and 8 bases stayed unmatched. The CDR3 DNA reads as TGTGCCAGCAGCTCCCGAGGACTAGCGGGGCTGGAGACCCAGTACTTC. Amino acids: CASSSRGLAGLETQYF.

The chain employs TRBV7-2 and TRBJ1-2; possible D gene TRBD1, 6 bases. Trimming stripped 4 bases from V and 3 bases from J, with 15 bases between. The CDR3 has 15 amino acids. Germline CDR1 and CDR2: SGHTA and FQGNSA. The CDR3, as DNA: TGTGCCAGCAGCTCCCAAAGGGGGGGCCACTATGGCTACACCTTC. It specifies CASSSQRGGHYGYTF. Based on the CDR3 plus reference TRBV7-2 and TRBJ1-2, the full variable domain is GAGVSQSPSNKVTEKGKDVELRCDPISGHTALYWYRQSLGQGLEFLIYFQGNSAPDKSGLPSDRFSAERTGGSVSTLTIQRTQQEDSAVYLCASSSQRGGHYGYTFGSGTRLTVV.

In DNA form, the CDR3 reads TGTGCCAGCAGCTTTGGGGCCAGTCCCACTGAAGCTTTCTTT. Its protein product is CASSFGASPTEAFF. The V gene is TRBV7-2, the J gene TRBJ1-1; a weak D match, TRBD1 (5 bases). Germline V gene lookup returns CDR1 SGHTA and CDR2 FQGNSA. There are 14 residues in the CDR3. The ends were cut back, 3 bases at V and 4 bases at J, with 12 bases in the middle.

The chain joins TRBV30 to TRBJ2-1; TRBD2 aligns across 12 bases. The CDR3 spans 16 residues. With V trimmed by 0 bases and J by 9 bases, 9 bases remained unmatched. Germline V gives CDR1 GTSNPN, CDR2 SVGIG (reference sequence). This CDR3 is CAWSVMRLAGEGEQFF. CDR3 nucleotides: TGTGCCTGGAGTGTAATGCGACTAGCGGGAGAGGGTGAGCAGTTCTTC. The whole variable domain, filled in from reference TRBV30 and TRBJ2-1, reads SQTIHQWPATLVQPVGSPLSLECTVEGTSNPNLYWYRQAAGRGLQLLFYSVGIGQISSEVPQNLSASRPQDRQFILSSKKLLLSDSGFYLCAWSVMRLAGEGEQFFGPGTRLTVL.

CDR3 residues: CASSRRRGRTNTGELFF. The CDR3 coding sequence is TGTGCCAGCAGCCGCCGGAGGGGCAGAACGAACACCGGGGAGCTGTTTTTT. V and J are TRBV7-9 and TRBJ2-2; possible D gene TRBD2, 6 bases. Trimming left V 5 bases short and J 0 bases short, with 16 bases between. CDR3 length: 17 amino acids. Per the germline V gene, CDR1 is SEHNR and CDR2 is FQNEAQ (reference sequence).

V is TRBV2 and J is TRBJ2-1; TRBD1 aligns across 7 bases. The CDR3 contains 16 residues. Losses at the gene ends were 8 bases for V and 2 bases for J; bases not matched to a gene: 12. Germline CDR1 reads SNHLY; CDR2 reads FYNNEI. The CDR3 loop reads CASLRVRGGAYNEQFF. The CDR3 nucleotides are TGTGCCAGCCTTCGGGTCCGAGGGGGCGCCTACAATGAGCAGTTCTTC. Variable domain in full (rest from reference TRBV2 and TRBJ2-1): EPEVTQTPSHQVTQMGQEVILRCVPISNHLYFYWYRQILGQKVEFLVSFYNNEISEKSEIFDDQFSVERPDGSNFTLKIRSTKLEDSAMYFCASLRVRGGAYNEQFFGPGTRLTVL.

This clone was recorded once. This chain connects TRBV11-2 to TRBJ1-1; D gene unclear. The ends were cut back, 5 bases at V and 2 bases at J, with 6 bases in the middle. CDR3 length: 12 residues. Germline V gene lookup returns CDR1 SGHAT and CDR2 FQNNGV. The CDR3 DNA follows: TGTGCCAGCAGCCCGCGAAACACTGAAGCTTTCTTT. It yields the protein CASSPRNTEAFF.

The chain couples TRBV30 to TRBJ2-7; D is perhaps TRBD2 (5 bases). Trimming pared 2 bases from V and 7 bases from J, leaving 9 bases between. Germline V gives CDR1 GTSNPN, CDR2 SVGIG (reference sequence). The CDR3 spans 11 residues. The CDR3 region has the DNA TGTGCCTGGAGTCGGGGAACTGAGCAGTACTTC. Translated: CAWSRGTEQYF.

The V call is TRBV4-1, the J call TRBJ1-1; 9 nucleotides line up with TRBD1. V was pared by 4 bases and J by 3 bases, with 3 bases of the junction left unmatched. This CDR3 is 14 amino acids long. The V gene's germline CDR1 is MGHRA and CDR2 YSYEKL. The CDR3 reads CASSRRQGDTEAFF. CDR3 in DNA: TGCGCCAGCAGCCGCCGACAGGGGGACACTGAAGCTTTCTTT.

The CDR3 reads CAWALRENQPQHF. The CDR3 nucleotides are TGTGCCTGGGCTCTACGGGAGAATCAGCCCCAGCATTTT. This chain links TRBV30 with TRBJ1-5; no firm D call. The CDR3 extends over 13 amino acids. From germline, CDR1 is GTSNPN and CDR2 SVGIG (reference sequence). The V end was cut by 5 bases, the J end by 4 bases, with 12 bases between.

The J gene is TRBJ2-1, the V gene TRBV19, with 11 bases lining up with TRBD2. V dropped 5 bases and J dropped 2; count of bases not matched to a gene: 11. The CDR3 is 18 amino acids. Germline assignment: CDR1 LNHDA and CDR2 SQIVND (reference sequence). CDR3 region: CASSRRSGRVGPYNEQFF. The CDR3 nucleotides read TGTGCCAGTAGTCGGCGTAGCGGGAGGGTGGGCCCCTACAATGAGCAGTTCTTC.